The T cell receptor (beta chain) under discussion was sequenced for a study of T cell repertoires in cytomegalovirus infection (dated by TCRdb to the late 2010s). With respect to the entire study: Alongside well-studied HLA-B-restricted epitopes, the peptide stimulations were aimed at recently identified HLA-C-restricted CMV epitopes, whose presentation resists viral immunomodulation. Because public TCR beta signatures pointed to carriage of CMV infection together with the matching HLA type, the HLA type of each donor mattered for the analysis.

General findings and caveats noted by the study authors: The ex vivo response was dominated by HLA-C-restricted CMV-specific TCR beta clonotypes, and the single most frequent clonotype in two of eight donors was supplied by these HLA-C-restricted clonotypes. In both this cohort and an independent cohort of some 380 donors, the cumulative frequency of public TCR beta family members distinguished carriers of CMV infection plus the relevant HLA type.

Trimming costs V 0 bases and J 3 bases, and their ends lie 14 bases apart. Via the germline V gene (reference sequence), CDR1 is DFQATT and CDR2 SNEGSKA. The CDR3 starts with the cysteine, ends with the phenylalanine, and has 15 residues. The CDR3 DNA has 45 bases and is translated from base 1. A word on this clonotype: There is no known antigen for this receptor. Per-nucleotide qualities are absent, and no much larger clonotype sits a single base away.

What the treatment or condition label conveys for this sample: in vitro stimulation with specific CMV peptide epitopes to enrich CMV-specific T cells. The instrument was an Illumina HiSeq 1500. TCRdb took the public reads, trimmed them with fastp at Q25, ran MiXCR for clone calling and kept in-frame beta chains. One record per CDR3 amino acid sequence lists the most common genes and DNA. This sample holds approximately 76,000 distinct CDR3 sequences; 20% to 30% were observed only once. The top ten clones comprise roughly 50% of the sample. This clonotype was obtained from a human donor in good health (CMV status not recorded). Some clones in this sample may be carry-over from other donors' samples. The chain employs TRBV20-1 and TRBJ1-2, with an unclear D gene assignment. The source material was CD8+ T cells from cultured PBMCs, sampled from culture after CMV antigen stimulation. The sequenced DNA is TGCAGTGCTAGAGATCATAAGGGAACGGACTATGGCTACACCTTC. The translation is CSARDHKGTDYGYTF.